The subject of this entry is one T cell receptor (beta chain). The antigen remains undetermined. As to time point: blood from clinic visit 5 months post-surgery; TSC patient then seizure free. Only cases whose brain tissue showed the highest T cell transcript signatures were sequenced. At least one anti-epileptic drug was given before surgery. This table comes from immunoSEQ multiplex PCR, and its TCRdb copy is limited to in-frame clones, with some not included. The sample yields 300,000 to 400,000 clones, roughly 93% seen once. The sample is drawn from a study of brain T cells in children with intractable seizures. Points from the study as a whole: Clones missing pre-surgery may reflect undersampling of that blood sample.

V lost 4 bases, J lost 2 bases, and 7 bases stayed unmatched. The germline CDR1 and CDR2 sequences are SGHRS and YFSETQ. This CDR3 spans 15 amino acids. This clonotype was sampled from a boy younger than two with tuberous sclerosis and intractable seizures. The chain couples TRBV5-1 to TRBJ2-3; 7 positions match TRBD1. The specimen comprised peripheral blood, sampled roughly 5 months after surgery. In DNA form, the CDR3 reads TGCGCCAGCAGCCCTGGACAGGATCCCACAGATACGCAGTATTTT. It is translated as CASSPGQDPTDTQYF. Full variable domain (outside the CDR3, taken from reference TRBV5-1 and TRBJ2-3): KAGVTQTPRYLIKTRGQQVTLSCSPISGHRSVSWYQQTPGQGLQFLFEYFSETQRNKGNFPGRFSGRQFSNSRSEMNVSTLELGDSALYLCASSPGQDPTDTQYFGPGTRLTVL.